This T cell receptor beta chain is drawn from a study of response to subunit inactivated influenza vaccine. This clonotype has only a few counts. Antigen specificity is unknown. TCRdb processed the RT-PCR reads anew with MiXCR; each CDR3 protein has one entry. This sample has 650,000 to 850,000 distinct CDR3 sequences, with approximately 14% found just once. In germline, CDR1 is SEHNR, CDR2 FQNEAQ (reference sequence). Trimming cost V 3 bases and J 2 bases, with 10 bases left between them. The CDR3 totals 14 residues. Study-wide findings and caveats: The study's authors posited that every seasonal influenza vaccination enlists few new T cells.

The V call is TRBV7-9, the J call TRBJ1-2; D is undetermined. Source: PBMCs from blood, taken roughly 2 weeks before vaccination. The clonotype originates from a man aged 45 to 65 who received an inactivated influenza vaccine. The CDR3 DNA follows: TGTGCCAGCAGCTTGGACCTGTGGAACTATGGCTACACCTTC. It is translated as CASSLDLWNYGYTF.